The source of this T cell receptor beta chain is a study of siplizumab effects on memory and regulatory T cells. The data were produced by immunoSEQ multiplex PCR, yet TCRdb's version contains in-frame clones alone and is incomplete. The table shows 97,000 or so clones, with roughly 90% occurring only once. Material for sequencing was CD4+ T cells sorted from blood. The TCR comes from a human donor in good health.

For the CDR3, the DNA is TGTGCCAGTAGCCCACACCTCGGACAGGACCTGAACACTGAAGCTTTCTTT. This gives the protein CASSPHLGQDLNTEAFF. This rearrangement joins TRBV19 to TRBJ1-1; 7 bases match TRBD1. The V segment lost 6 bases and the J segment 0 bases; nucleotides outside the gene matches: 13. Germline assignment: CDR1 LNHDA and CDR2 SQIVND (reference sequence). This CDR3 comprises 17 residues.